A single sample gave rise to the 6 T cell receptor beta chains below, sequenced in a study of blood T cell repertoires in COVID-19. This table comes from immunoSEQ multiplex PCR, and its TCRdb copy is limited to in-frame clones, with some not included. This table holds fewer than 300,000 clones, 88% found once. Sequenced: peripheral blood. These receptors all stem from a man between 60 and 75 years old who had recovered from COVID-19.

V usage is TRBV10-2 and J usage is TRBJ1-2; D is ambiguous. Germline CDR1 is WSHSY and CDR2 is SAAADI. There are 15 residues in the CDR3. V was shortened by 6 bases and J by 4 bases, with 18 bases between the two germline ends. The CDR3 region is CASSGRDGSLYGYTF. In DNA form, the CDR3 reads TGCGCCAGCAGCGGGAGAGACGGATCCCTCTATGGCTACACCTTC.

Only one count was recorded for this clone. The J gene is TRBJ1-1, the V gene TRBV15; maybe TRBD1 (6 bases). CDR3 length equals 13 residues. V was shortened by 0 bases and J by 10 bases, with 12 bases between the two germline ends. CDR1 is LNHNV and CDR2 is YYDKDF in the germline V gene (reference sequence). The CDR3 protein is CATSREYRGGAFF. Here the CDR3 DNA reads TGTGCCACCAGCAGAGAATATAGAGGGGGAGCTTTCTTT. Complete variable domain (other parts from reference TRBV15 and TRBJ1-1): DAMVIQNPRYQVTQFGKPVTLSCSQTLNHNVMYWYQQKSSQAPKLLFHYYDKDFNNEADTPDNFQSRRPNTSFCFLDIRSPGLGDTAMYLCATSREYRGGAFFGQGTRLTVV.

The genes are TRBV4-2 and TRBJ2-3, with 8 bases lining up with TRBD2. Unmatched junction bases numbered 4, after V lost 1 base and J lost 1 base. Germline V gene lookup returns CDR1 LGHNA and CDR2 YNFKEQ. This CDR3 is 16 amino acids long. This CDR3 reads CASSQGAGAGTDTQYF. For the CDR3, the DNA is TGTGCCAGCAGCCAAGGAGCGGGGGCGGGCACAGATACGCAGTATTTT.

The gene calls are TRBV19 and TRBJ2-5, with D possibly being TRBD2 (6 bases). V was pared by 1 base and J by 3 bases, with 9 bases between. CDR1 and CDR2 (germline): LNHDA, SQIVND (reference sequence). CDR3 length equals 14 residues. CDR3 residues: CASSIGGVKETQYF. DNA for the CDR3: TGTGCCAGTAGTATAGGGGGGGTGAAAGAGACCCAGTACTTC. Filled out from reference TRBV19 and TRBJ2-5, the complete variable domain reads DGGITQSPKYLFRKEGQNVTLSCEQNLNHDAMYWYRQDPGQGLRLIYYSQIVNDFQKGDIAEGYSVSREKKESFPLTVTSAQKNPTAFYLCASSIGGVKETQYFGPGTRLLVL.

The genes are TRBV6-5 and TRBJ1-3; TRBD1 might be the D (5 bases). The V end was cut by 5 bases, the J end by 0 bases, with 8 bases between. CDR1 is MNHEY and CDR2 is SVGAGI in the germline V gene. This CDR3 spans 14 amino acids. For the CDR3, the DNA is TGTGCCAGCAGTCCCGACAGCTCTGGAAACACCATATATTTT. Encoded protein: CASSPDSSGNTIYF.

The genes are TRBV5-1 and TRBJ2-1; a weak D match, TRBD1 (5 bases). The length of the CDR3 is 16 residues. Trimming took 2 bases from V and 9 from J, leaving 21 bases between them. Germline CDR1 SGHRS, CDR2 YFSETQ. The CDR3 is CASSLTVGASIGEQFF. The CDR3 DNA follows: TGCGCCAGCAGCTTAACTGTTGGGGCCAGTATCGGTGAGCAGTTCTTC.